One T cell receptor (beta chain) is described in this entry. The record originates from a study of blood T cell repertoires in COVID-19. Using immunoSEQ multiplex PCR, the repertoire was profiled, and TCRdb retains in-frame clones only, with some absent. The sample holds 25,000 or so clones, approximately 80% seen once. The V gene's germline CDR1 is SGHAT and CDR2 FQNNGV. The germline V and J ends were trimmed by 4 bases and 5 bases, with 11 bases remaining between them. There are 13 residues in the CDR3. This receptor was identified in a man between 65 and 79 years old with acute or convalescent COVID-19. The chain joins TRBV11-2 to TRBJ2-5; weak D call: TRBD2 (6 bases). Sequencing was carried out using peripheral blood. CDR3 residues: CASSWAGSETQYF. CDR3 nucleotide sequence: TGTGCCAGCAGCTGGGCCGGGAGTGAGACCCAGTACTTC. Combining the CDR3 with reference TRBV11-2 and TRBJ2-5 gives the whole variable domain EAGVAQSPRYKIIEKRQSVAFWCNPISGHATLYWYQQILGQGPKLLIQFQNNGVVDDSQLPKDRFSAERLKGVDSTLKIQPAKLEDSAVYLCASSWAGSETQYFGPGTRLLVL.